These T cell receptor beta chains were read from a single sample in a study of T cell repertoires in cytomegalovirus infection. TCRdb recomputed calls from the reads with MiXCR, one row per CDR3 protein. Among 250,000 to 300,000 distinct CDR3 sequences, around 13% were seen once, and the ten largest hold roughly 8.9%. The source material was PBMCs. The receptor source for this set is a human donor in good health (CMV status not recorded). Some clones in this sample may be carry-over from other donors' samples. Both conserved end residues are trimmed from each CDR3. Each record gives: J gene, D gene, V gene, CDR3 protein. A D gene is named only where the DNA matches it firmly.

TRBJ2-7,-,TRBV28,ASKQGFLEQY
TRBJ2-3,-,TRBV14,ASSQESPGLPVPDTQY
TRBJ1-2,-,TRBV5-1,ASREGGEMNGYT
TRBJ1-4,TRBD1,TRBV7-2,ASSIRDRGQLF
TRBJ2-5,-,TRBV7-2,ASSLRGYQETQY
TRBJ2-7,-,TRBV19,ASSIGIPYEQY
TRBJ2-3,TRBD2,TRBV2,ASSGGAGDTQY
TRBJ1-1,-,TRBV7-4,ASSHQVGPSSEAF
TRBJ2-3,TRBD2,TRBV7-2,ASSLYPRAGGRDTQY
TRBJ1-1,-,TRBV25-1,ASSEARDEAF
TRBJ2-1,-,TRBV29-1,SVVLDEQF
TRBJ2-4,TRBD2,TRBV20-1,SARDGGELENIQY
TRBJ2-5,-,TRBV20-1,SASHRQETQY
TRBJ2-1,-,TRBV6-1,ASSERGSRLSYNEQF
TRBJ1-5,-,TRBV4-2,ASSQPEGGQPQH
TRBJ1-4,-,TRBV20-1,SALQGKGNEKLF
TRBJ1-5,-,TRBV15,ATSRDVNNPNQPQH
TRBJ1-2,TRBD1,TRBV7-8,ASSDTGEGGYT
TRBJ2-7,TRBD1,TRBV19,ASSSPGTEKFGQY
TRBJ2-2,TRBD2,TRBV20-1,SAKLAANTGELF
TRBJ2-3,-,TRBV6-2/TRBV6-3,ASTTPQRWGVIDTQY
TRBJ2-3,-,TRBV25-1,ASRNRDTQY
TRBJ2-1,-,TRBV12-3/TRBV12-4,ASSPRDEQF
TRBJ2-3,TRBD2,TRBV6-4,ASSDGSGGGTDTQY
TRBJ1-2,-,TRBV27,ASSSHRDKFYGYT
TRBJ1-2,TRBD1,TRBV4-2,ASSPQGDGYT
TRBJ2-1,TRBD2,TRBV29-1,SVEEMGLPYNEQF